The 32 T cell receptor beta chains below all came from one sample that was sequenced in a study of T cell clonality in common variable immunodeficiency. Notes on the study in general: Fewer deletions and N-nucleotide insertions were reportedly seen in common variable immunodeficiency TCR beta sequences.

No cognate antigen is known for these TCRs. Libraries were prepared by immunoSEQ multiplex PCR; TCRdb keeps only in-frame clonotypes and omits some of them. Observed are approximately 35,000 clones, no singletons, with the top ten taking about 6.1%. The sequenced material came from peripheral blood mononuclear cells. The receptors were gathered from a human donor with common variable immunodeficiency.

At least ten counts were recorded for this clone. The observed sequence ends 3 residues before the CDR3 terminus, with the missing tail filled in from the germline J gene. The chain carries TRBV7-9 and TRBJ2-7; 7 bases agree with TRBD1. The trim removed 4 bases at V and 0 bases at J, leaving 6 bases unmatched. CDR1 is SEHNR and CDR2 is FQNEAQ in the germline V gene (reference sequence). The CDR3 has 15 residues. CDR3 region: CASSWGTVTSYEQYF. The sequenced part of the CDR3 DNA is TGTGCCAGCAGCTGGGGGACAGTAACCTCCTACGAG.

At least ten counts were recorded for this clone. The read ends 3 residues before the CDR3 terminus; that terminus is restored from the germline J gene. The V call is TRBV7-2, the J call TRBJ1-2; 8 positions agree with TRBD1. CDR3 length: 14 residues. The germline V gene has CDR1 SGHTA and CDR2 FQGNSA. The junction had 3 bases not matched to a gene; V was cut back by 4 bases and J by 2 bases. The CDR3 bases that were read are TGTGCCAGCAGCTCGACAGGGGCCAACTATGGC. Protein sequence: CASSSTGANYG. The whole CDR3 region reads CASSSTGANYGYTF.

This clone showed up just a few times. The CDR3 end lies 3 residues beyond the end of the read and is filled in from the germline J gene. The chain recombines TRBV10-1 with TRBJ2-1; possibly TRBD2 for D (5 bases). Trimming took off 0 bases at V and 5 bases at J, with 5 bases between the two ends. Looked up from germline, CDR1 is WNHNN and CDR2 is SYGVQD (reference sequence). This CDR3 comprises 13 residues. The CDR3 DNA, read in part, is TGCGCCAGCAGTGAGTCGACTAACAATGAG. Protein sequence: CASSESTNNE. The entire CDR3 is CASSESTNNEQFF.

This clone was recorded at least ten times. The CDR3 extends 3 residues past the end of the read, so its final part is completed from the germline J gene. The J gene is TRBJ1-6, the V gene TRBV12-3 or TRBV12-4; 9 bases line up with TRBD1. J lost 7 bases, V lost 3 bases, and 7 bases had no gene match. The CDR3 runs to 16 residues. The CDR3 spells CASSLAGTGKNSPLHF. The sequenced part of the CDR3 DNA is TGTGCCAGCAGTTTGGCCGGGACAGGGAAGAATTCACCC.

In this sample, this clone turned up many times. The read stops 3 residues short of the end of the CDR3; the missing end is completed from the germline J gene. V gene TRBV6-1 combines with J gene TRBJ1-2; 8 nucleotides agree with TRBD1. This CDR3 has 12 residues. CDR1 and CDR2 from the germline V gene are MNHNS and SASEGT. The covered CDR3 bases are TGTGCCAGCAGTGTGGGACAGGCGGGC. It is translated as CASSVGQAG. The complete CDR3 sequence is CASSVGQAGYTF.

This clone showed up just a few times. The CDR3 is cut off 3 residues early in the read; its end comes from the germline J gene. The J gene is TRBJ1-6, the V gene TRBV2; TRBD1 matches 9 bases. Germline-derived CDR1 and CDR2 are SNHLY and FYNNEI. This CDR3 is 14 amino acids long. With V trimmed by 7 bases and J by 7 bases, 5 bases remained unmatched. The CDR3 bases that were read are TGTGCCAGCATCCTTGACAGGGGGAATTCACCC. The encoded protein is CASILDRGNSP. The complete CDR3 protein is CASILDRGNSPLHF.

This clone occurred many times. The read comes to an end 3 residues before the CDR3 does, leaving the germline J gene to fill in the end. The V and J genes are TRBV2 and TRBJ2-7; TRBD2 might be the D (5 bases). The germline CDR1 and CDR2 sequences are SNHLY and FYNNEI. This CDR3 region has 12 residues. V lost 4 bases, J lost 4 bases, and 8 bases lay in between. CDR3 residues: CASSGTGYEQYF. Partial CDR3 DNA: TGTGCCAGCAGTGGGACGGGGTACGAG.

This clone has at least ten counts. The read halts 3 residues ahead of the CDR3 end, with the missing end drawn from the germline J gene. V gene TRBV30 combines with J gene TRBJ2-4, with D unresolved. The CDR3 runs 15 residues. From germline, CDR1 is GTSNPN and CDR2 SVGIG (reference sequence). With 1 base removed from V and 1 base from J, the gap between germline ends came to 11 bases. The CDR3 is CAWSGGPGAKNIQYF. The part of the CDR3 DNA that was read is TGTGCCTGGAGTGGAGGCCCCGGGGCCAAAAACATT.

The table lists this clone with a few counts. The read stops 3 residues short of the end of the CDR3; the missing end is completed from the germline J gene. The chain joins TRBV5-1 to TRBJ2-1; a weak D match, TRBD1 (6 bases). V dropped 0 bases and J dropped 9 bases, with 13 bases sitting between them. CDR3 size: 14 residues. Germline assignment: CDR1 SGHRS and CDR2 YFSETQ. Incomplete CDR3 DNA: TGCGCCAGCAGCTTGGGGAAACAGGGAAGTGAG. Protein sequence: CASSLGKQGSE. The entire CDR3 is CASSLGKQGSEQFF.

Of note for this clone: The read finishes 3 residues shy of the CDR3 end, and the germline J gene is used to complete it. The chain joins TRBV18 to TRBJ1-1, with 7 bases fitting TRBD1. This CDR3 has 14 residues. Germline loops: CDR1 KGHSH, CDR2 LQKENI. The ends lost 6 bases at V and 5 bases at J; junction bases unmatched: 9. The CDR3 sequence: CASSPSAGGTEAFF. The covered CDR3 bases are TGTGCCAGCTCCCCCTCGGCAGGGGGAACTGAA.

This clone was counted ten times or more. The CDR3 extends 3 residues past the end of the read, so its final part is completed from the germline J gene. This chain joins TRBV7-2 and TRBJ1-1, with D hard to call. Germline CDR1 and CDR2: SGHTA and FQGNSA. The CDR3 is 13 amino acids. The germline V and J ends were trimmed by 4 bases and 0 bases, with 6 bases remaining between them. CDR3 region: CASSYGVNTEAFF. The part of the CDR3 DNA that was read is TGTGCCAGCAGCTACGGGGTGAACACTGAA.

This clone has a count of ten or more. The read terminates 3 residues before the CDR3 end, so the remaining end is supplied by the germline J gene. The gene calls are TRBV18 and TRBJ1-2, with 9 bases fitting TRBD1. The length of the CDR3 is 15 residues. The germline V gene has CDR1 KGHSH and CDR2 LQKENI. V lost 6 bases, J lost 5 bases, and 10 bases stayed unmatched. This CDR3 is CASSHGTGSAYGYTF. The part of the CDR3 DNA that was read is TGTGCCAGCTCCCACGGGACAGGGAGTGCGTATGGC.

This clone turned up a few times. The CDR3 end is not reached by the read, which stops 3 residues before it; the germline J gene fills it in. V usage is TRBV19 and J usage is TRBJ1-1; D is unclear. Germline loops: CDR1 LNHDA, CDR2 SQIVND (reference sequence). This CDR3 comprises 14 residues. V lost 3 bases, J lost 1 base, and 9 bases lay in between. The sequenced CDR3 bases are TGTGCCAGTAGTATGCAGATAAGGAACACTGAA. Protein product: CASSMQIRNTE. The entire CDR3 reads CASSMQIRNTEAFF.

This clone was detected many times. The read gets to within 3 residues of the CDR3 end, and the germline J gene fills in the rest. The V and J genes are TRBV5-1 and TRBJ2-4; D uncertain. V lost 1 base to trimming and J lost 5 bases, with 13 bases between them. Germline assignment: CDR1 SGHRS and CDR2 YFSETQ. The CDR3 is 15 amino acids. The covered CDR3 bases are TGCGCCAGCAGCTTGCAGGCCCCCGAGGAAAACATT. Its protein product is CASSLQAPEENI. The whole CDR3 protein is CASSLQAPEENIQYF. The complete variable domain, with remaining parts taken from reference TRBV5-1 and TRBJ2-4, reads KAGVTQTPRYLIKTRGQQVTLSCSPISGHRSVSWYQQTPGQGLQFLFEYFSETQRNKGNFPGRFSGRQFSNSRSEMNVSTLELGDSALYLCASSLQAPEENIQYFGAGTRLSVL.

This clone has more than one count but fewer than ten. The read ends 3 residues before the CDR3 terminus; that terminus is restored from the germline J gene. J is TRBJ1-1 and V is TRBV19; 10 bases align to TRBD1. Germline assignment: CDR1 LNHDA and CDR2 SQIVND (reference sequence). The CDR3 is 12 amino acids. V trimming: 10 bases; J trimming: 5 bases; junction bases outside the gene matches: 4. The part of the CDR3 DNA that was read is TGTGCCACTCGGGGACAGGGGACTGAA. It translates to CATRGQGTE. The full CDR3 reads CATRGQGTEAFF.

The chain's CDR3 is CASSSGNQVANYGYTF. The covered CDR3 bases are TGCGCCAGCTCCTCAGGGAACCAAGTAGCTAACTATGGC. V gene TRBV5-1 combines with J gene TRBJ1-2, with D possibly TRBD1 on 5 matching bases. The sequenced fragment ends 3 residues before the CDR3 boundary, so the rest is inferred from the germline J gene. This CDR3 region has 16 residues. The germline V and J ends were trimmed by 7 bases and 0 bases, with 19 bases remaining between them. CDR1 and CDR2 (germline): SGHRS, YFSETQ.

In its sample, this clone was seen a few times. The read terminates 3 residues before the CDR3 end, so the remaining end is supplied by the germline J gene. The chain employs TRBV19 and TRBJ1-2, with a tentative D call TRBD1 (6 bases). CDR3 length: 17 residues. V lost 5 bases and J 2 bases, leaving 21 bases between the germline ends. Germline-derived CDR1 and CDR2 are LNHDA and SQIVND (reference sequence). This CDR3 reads CASSARDNPAQNYGYTF. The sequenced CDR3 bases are TGTGCCAGTAGTGCCCGGGACAACCCAGCTCAGAACTATGGC.

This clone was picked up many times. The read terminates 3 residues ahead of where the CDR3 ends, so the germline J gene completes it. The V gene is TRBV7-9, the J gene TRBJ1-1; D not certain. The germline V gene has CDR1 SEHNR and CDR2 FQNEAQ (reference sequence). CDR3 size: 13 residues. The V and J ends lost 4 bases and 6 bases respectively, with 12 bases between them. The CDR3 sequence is CASSSVPRAEAFF. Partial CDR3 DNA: TGTGCCAGCAGCTCCGTCCCTCGGGCTGAA.

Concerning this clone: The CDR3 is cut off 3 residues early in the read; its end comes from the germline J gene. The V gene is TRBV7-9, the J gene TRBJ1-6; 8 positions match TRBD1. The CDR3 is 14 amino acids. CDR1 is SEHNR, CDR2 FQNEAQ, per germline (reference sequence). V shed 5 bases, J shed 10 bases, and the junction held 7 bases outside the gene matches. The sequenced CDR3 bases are TGTGCCAGCAGCCTACAGGGGGTCCGGTCACCC. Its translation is CASSLQGVRSP. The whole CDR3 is CASSLQGVRSPLHF.

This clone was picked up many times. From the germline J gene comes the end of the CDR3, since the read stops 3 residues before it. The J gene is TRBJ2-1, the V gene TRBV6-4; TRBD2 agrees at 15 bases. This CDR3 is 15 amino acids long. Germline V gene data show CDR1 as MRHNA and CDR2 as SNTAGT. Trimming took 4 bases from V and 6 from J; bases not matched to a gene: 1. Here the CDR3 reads CASSGTSGGANEQFF. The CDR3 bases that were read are TGTGCCAGCAGTGGGACTAGCGGGGGGGCCAATGAG.

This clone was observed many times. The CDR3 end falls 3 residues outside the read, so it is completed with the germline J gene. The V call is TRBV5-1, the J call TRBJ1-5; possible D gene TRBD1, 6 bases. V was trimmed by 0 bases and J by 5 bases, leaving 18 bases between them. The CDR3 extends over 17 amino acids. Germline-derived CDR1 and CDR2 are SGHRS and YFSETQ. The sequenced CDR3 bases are TGCGCCAGCAGCTTGGCCCCGGGCGGGGGGGGCGATCAGCCC. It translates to CASSLAPGGGGDQP. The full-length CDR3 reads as CASSLAPGGGGDQPQHF.

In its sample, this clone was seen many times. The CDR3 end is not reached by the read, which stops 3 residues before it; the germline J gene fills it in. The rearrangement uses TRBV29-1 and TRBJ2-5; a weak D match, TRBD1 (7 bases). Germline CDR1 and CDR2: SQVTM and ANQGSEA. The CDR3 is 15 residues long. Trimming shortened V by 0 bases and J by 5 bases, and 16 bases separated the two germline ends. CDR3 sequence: CSVEEGSRGRETQYF. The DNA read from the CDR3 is TGCAGCGTTGAAGAAGGGAGCAGGGGGAGGGAGACC.

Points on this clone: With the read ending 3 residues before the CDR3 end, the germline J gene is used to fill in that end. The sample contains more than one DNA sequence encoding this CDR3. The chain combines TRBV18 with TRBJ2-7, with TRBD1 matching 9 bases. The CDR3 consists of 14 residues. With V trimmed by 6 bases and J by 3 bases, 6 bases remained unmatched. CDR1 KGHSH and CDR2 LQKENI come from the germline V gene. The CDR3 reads CASSPGTGSYEQYF. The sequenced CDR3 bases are TGTGCCAGCTCGCCCGGGACAGGGAGCTACGAG.

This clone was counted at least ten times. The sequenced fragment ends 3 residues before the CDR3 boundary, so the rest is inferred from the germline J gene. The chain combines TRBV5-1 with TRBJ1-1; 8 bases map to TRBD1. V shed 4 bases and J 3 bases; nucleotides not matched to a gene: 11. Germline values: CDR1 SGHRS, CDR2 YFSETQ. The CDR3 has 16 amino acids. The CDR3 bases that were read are TGCGCCAGCAGCGCGTCTGATTCAGGGGGCTACACTGAA. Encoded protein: CASSASDSGGYTE. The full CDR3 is CASSASDSGGYTEAFF.

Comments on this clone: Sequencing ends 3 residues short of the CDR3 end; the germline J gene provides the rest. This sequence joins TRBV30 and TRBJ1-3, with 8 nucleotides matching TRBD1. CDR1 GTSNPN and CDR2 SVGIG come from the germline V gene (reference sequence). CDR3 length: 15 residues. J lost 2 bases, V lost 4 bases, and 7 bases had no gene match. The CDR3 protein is CAWTSQTGAGNTIYF. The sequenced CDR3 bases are TGTGCCTGGACCAGTCAGACAGGGGCTGGAAACACC.

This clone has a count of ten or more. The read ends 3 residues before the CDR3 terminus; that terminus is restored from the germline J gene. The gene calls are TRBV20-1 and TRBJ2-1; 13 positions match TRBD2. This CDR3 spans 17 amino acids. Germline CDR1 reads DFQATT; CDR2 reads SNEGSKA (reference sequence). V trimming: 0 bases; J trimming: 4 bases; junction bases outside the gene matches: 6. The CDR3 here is CSARDPTSGGPYNEQFF. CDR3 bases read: TGCAGTGCTAGAGACCCGACTAGCGGGGGGCCATACAATGAG.

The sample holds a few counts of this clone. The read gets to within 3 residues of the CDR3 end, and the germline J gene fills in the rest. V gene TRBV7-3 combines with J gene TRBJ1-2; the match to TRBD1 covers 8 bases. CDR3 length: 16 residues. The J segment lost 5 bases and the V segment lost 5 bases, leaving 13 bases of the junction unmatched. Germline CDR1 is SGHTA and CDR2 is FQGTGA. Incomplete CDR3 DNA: TGTGCCAGCAGCGCTCAAACTCAGGGGGCGAAGTATGGC. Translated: CASSAQTQGAKYG. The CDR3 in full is CASSAQTQGAKYGYTF. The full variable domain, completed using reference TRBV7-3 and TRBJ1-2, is GAGVSQTPSNKVTEKGKYVELRCDPISGHTALYWYRQSLGQGPEFLIYFQGTGAADDSGLPNDRFFAVRPEGSVSTLKIQRTERGDSAVYLCASSAQTQGAKYGYTFGSGTRLTVV.

CDR3 bases read: TGTGCCTGGAGTGTAGAGGCGGGGGGCCTCACAGATACG. Residues: CAWSVEAGGLTDT. The entire CDR3 protein reads CAWSVEAGGLTDTQYF. V and J are TRBV30 and TRBJ2-3, with 8 bases matching TRBD2. The read finishes 3 residues shy of the CDR3 end, and the germline J gene is used to complete it. From germline, CDR1 is GTSNPN and CDR2 SVGIG (reference sequence). J lost 2 bases, V lost 0 bases, and 7 bases had no gene match. CDR3 length: 16 amino acids.

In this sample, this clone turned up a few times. The CDR3 is CASSRGLAGGETQYF. CDR3 DNA (partial): TGTGCCAGCAGTAGGGGACTAGCGGGGGGGGAGACC. This chain joins TRBV2 and TRBJ2-5, with 16 bases aligning to TRBD2. The missing CDR3 end, 3 residues past where the read stops, is filled in from the germline J gene. The CDR3 sequence is 15 residues long. Germline CDR1 SNHLY, CDR2 FYNNEI. V gave up 5 bases and J gave up 5 bases; unmatched junction bases: 2. The entire variable domain, with the rest obtained from reference TRBV2 and TRBJ2-5, is as follows: EPEVTQTPSHQVTQMGQEVILRCVPISNHLYFYWYRQILGQKVEFLVSFYNNEISEKSEIFDDQFSVERPDGSNFTLKIRSTKLEDSAMYFCASSRGLAGGETQYFGPGTRLLVL.

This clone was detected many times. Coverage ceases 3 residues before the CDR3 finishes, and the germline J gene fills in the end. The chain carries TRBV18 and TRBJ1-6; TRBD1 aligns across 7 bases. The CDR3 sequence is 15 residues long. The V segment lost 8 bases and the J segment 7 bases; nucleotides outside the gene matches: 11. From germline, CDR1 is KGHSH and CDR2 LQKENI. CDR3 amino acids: CASTPSTGVNSPLHF. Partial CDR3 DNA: TGTGCCAGCACCCCCTCCACAGGGGTCAATTCACCC.

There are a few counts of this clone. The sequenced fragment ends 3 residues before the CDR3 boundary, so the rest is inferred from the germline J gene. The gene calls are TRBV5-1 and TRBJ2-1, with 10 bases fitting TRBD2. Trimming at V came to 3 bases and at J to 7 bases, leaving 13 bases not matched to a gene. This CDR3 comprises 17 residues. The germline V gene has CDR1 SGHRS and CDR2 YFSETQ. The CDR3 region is CASSYTSGAVLGNEQFF. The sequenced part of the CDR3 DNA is TGCGCCAGCAGCTATACTAGCGGGGCCGTCCTAGGAAATGAG.

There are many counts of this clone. The CDR3 here is CAWSRDRGYEQYF. CDR3 bases read: TGTGCCTGGAGTAGAGACAGGGGGTACGAG. J is TRBJ2-7 and V is TRBV30; 9 bases fit TRBD1. The CDR3 end is not reached by the read, which stops 3 residues before it; the germline J gene fills it in. V was clipped by 2 bases and J by 4 bases; unmatched bases: 3. CDR3 length: 13 residues. Germline V lookup: CDR1 GTSNPN, CDR2 SVGIG (reference sequence).